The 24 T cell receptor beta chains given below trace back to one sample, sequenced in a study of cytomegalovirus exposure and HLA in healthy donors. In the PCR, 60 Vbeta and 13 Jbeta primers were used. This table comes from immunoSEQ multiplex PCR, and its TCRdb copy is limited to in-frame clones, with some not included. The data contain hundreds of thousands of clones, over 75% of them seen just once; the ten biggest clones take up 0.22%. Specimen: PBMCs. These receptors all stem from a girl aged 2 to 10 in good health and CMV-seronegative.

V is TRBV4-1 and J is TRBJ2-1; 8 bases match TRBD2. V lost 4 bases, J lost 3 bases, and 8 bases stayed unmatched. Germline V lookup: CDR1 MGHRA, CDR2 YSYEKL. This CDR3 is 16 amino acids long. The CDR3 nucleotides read TGCGCCAGCAGCCCCGAACCGGGACTAGACTACAATGAGCAGTTCTTC. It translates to CASSPEPGLDYNEQFF.

CDR3 protein: CATSSPGGPYGYTF. Here the CDR3 DNA reads TGTGCCACCAGCAGCCCCGGGGGGCCTTATGGCTACACCTTC. This chain links TRBV15 with TRBJ1-2, with D possibly matching TRBD1 (6 bases). This CDR3 is 14 amino acids long. V lost 3 bases to trimming and J lost 5 bases, with 13 bases between them. Per the germline V gene, CDR1 is LNHNV and CDR2 is YYDKDF (reference sequence).

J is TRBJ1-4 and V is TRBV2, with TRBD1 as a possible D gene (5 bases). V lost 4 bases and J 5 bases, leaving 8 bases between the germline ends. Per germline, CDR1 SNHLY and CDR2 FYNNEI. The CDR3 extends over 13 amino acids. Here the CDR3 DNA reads TGTGCCAGCAGTGTTAGGGGCAATGAAAAACTGTTTTTT. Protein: CASSVRGNEKLFF. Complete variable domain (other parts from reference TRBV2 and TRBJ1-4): EPEVTQTPSHQVTQMGQEVILRCVPISNHLYFYWYRQILGQKVEFLVSFYNNEISEKSEIFDDQFSVERPDGSNFTLKIRSTKLEDSAMYFCASSVRGNEKLFFGSGTQLSVL.

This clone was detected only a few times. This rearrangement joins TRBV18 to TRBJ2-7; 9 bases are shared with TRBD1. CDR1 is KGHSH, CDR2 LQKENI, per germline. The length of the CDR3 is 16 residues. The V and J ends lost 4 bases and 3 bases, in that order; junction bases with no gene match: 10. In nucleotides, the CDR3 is TGTGCCAGCTCACGAGCCCCCGGGACAGGGAACTACGAGCAGTACTTC. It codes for CASSRAPGTGNYEQYF. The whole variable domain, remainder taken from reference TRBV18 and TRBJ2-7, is NAGVMQNPRHLVRRRGQEARLRCSPMKGHSHVYWYRQLPEEGLKFMVYLQKENIIDESGMPKERFSAEFPKEGPSILRIQQVVRGDSAAYFCASSRAPGTGNYEQYFGPGTRLTVT.

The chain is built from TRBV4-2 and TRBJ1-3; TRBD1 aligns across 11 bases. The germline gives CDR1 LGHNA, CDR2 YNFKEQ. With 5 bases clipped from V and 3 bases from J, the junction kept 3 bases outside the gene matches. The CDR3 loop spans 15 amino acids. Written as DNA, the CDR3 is TGTGCCAGCAGCAAAGGGACAGGGGGTGGAAACACCATATATTTT. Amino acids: CASSKGTGGGNTIYF.

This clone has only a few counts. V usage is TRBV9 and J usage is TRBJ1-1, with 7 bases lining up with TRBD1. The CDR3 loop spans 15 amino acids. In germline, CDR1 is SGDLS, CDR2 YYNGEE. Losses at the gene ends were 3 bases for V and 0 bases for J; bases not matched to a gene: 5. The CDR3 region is CASSDLGQLNTEAFF. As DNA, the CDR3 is TGTGCCAGCAGCGACTTGGGACAGCTGAACACTGAAGCTTTCTTT.

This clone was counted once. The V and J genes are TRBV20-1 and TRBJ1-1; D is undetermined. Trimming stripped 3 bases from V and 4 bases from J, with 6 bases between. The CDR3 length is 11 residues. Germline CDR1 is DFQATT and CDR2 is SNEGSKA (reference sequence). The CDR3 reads CSASPSTEAFF. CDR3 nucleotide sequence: TGCAGTGCTAGCCCGAGCACTGAAGCTTTCTTT.

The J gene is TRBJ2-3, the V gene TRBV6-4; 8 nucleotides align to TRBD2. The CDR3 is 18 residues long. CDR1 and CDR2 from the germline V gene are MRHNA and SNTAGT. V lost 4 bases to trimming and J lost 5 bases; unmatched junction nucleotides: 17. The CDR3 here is CASSADPLAGGLRDTQYF. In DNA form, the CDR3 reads TGTGCCAGCAGTGCCGATCCCCTGGCGGGGGGCCTTAGAGATACGCAGTATTTT.

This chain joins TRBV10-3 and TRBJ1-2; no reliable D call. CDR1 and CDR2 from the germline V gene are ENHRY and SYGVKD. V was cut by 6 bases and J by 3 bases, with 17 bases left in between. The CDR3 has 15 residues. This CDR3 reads CAIREGGYVYYGYTF. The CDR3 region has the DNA TGTGCCATCAGGGAAGGAGGGTATGTGTACTATGGCTACACCTTC.

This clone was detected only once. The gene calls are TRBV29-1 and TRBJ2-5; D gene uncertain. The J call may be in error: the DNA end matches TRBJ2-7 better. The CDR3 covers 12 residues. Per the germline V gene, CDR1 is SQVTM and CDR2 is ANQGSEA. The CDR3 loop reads CSAVADSYEQYF. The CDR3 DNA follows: TGCAGCGCTGTGGCTGACTCCTACGAGCAGTACTTC.

The CDR3 protein is CASSVDGGVYEQFF. The CDR3 coding sequence is TGTGCCAGCAGCGTAGATGGGGGGGTTTATGAGCAGTTCTTC. This chain connects TRBV9 to TRBJ2-1; 7 nucleotides agree with TRBD2. The CDR3 consists of 14 residues. After removal of 0 bases from V and 8 bases from J, the junction contained 5 bases not matched to a gene. Germline V lookup: CDR1 SGDLS, CDR2 YYNGEE. Full variable domain (missing parts from reference TRBV9 and TRBJ2-1): DSGVTQTPKHLITATGQRVTLRCSPRSGDLSVYWYQQSLDQGLQFLIQYYNGEERAKGNILERFSAQQFPDLHSELNLSSLELGDSALYFCASSVDGGVYEQFFGPGTRLTVL.

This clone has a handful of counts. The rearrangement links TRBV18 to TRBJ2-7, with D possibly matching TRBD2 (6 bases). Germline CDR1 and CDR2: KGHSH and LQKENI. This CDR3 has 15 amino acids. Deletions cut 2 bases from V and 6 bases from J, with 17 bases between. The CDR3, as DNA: TGTGCCAGCTCACCATTACCGGGGACTCACGTCGAGCAGTACTTC. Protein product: CASSPLPGTHVEQYF.

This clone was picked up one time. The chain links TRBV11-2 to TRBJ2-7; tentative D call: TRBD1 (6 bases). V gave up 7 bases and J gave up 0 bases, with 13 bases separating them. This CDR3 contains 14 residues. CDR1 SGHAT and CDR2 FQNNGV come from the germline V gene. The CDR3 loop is CASTLRQDSYEQYF. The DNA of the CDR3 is TGTGCCAGCACCCTAAGACAGGACTCCTACGAGCAGTACTTC.

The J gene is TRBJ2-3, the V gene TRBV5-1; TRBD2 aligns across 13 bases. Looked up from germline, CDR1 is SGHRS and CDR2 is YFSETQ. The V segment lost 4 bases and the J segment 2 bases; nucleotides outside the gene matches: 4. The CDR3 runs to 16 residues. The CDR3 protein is CASSTGTSGVTDTQYF. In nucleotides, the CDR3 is TGCGCCAGCAGCACCGGGACTAGCGGGGTCACAGATACGCAGTATTTT. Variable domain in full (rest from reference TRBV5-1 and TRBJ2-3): KAGVTQTPRYLIKTRGQQVTLSCSPISGHRSVSWYQQTPGQGLQFLFEYFSETQRNKGNFPGRFSGRQFSNSRSEMNVSTLELGDSALYLCASSTGTSGVTDTQYFGPGTRLTVL.

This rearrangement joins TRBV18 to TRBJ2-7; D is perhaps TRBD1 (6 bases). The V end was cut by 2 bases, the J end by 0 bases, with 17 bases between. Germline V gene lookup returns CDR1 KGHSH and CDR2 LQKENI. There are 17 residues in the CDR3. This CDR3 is CASSPSAGTSSSYEQYF. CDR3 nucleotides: TGTGCCAGCTCACCATCGGCCGGGACATCTAGCTCCTACGAGCAGTACTTC.

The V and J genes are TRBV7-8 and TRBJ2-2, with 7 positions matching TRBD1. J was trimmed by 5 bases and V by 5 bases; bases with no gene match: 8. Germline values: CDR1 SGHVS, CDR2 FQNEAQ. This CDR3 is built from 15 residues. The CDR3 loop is CASSTQGRRTGELFF. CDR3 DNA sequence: TGTGCCAGCAGCACACAGGGGAGAAGGACCGGGGAGCTGTTTTTT.

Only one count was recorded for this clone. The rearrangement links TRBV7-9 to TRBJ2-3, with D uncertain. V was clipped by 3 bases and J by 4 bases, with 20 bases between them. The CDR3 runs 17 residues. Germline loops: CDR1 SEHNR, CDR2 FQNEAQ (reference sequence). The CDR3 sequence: CASSFLAIKTSADTQYF. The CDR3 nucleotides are TGTGCCAGCAGCTTCTTAGCAATCAAAACTTCCGCAGATACGCAGTATTTT.

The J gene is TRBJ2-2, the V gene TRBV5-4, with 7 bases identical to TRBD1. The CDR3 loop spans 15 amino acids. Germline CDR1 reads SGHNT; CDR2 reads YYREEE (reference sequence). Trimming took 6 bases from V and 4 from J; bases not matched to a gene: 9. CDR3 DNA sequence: TGTGCCAGCACCATGGGACAGAGGGCCACCGGGGAGCTGTTTTTT. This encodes CASTMGQRATGELFF.

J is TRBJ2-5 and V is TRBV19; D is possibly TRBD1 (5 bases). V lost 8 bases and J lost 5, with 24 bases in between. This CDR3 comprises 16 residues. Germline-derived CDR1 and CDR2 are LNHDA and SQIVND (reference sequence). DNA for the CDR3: TGTGCCAGTGGTGGGGCCCTGGCAGGGCCGGAGGAGACCCAGTACTTC. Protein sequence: CASGGALAGPEETQYF.

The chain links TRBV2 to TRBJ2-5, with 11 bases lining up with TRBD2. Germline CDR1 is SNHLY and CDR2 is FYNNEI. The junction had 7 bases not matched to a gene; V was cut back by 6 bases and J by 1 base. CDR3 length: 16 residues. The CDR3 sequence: CASRSGTSGSQETQYF. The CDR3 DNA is TGTGCCAGCAGATCCGGGACTAGCGGCTCCCAAGAGACCCAGTACTTC.

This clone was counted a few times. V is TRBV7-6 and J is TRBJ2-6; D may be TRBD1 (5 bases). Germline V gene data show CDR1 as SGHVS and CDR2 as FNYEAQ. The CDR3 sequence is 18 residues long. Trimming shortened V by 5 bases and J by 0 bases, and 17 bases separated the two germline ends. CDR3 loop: CASSPSGASSSGANVLTF. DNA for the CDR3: TGTGCCAGCAGCCCGAGTGGGGCTTCCAGCTCTGGGGCCAACGTCCTGACTTTC.

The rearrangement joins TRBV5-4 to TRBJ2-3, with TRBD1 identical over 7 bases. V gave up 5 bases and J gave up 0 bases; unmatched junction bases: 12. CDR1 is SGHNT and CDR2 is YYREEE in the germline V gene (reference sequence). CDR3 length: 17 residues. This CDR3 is CASSRTGRPSSTDTQYF. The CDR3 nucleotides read TGTGCCAGCAGTCGGACAGGACGACCTTCTAGCACAGATACGCAGTATTTT.

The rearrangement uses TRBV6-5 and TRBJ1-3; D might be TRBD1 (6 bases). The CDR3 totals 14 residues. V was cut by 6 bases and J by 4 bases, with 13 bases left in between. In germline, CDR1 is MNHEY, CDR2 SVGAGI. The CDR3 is CASSRRDIGNTIYF. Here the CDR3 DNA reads TGTGCCAGCAGCCGCCGGGACATAGGAAACACCATATATTTT.

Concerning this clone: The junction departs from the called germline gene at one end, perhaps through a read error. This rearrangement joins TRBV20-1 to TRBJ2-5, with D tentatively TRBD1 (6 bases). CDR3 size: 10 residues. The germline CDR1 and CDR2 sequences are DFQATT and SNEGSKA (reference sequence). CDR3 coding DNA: TGCAGTGCTCCAGACAGGCCGGGGCACTTC. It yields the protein CSAPDRPGHF.